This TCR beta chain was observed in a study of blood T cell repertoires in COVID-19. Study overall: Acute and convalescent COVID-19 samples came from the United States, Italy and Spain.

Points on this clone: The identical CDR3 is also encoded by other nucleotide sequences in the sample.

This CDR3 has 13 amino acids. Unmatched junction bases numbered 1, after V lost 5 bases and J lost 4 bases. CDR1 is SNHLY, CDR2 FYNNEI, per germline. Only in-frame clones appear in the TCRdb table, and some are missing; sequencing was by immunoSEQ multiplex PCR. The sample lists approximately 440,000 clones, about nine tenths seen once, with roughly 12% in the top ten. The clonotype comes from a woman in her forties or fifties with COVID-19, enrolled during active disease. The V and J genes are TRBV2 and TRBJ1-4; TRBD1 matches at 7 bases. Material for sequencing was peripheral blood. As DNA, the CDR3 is TGTGCCAGCAGTCGGGACAGTAATGAAAAACTGTTTTTT. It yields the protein CASSRDSNEKLFF.